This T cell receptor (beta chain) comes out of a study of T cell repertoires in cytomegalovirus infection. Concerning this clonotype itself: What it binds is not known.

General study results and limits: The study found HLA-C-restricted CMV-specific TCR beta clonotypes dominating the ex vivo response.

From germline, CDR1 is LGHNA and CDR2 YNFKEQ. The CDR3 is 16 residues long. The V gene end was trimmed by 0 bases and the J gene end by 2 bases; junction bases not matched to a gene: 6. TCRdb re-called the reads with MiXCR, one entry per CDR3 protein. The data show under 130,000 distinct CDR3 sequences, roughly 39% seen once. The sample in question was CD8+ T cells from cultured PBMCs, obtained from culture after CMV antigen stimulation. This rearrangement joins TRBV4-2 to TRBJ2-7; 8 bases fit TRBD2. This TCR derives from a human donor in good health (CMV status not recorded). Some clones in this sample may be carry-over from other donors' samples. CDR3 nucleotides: TGTGCCAGCAGCCAAGATAAAGCGGGGGCCACCTACGAGCAGTACTTC. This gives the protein CASSQDKAGATYEQYF.